This TCR beta chain was recovered during a study of long-term antiretroviral therapy in people with HIV. This clone was detected a few times. The antigen is undetermined. The assay, immunoSEQ v3.0, was run at survey level. The protocol was immunoSEQ multiplex PCR, while the TCRdb copy is restricted to in-frame clones and leaves out a portion. Counted here are approximately 39,000 clones, around 86% occurring once; the ten biggest clones make up roughly 5%. V lost 5 bases, J lost 3 bases, and 13 bases stayed unmatched. CDR3 length: 17 amino acids. CDR1 is KGHSH and CDR2 is LQKENI in the germline V gene. General study points: Within the repertoire, clones expanded before ART were dominant at all time points. Relative to transplant donor controls, diversity remained lower despite increasing after ART.

This TCR derives from a man younger than 35 with HIV. The chain carries TRBV18 and TRBJ1-1, with TRBD1 identical over 9 bases. The sequences come from unsorted PBMCs, collected 1.5 years after starting antiretroviral therapy. CDR3 sequence (DNA): TGTGCCAGCTCAGGCAACAGGGGGCATATTGTGGACACTGAAGCTTTCTTT. Amino acids: CASSGNRGHIVDTEAFF.